This passage covers 2 T cell receptor beta chains from one sample sequenced in a study of blood T cell repertoires in COVID-19. Clones were sequenced by immunoSEQ multiplex PCR, and TCRdb holds only the in-frame ones, with some missing. Of 250,000 to 300,000 clones listed, over 75% are singletons. The sequenced sample was PBMCs or T cells enriched from blood (not recorded which). All receptors derive from a woman aged 30 to 39 who had recovered from COVID-19.

V usage is TRBV19 and J usage is TRBJ2-3, with D possibly matching TRBD2 (5 bases). Trimming took 5 bases from V and 4 from J, leaving 19 bases between them. This CDR3 spans 16 amino acids. From germline, CDR1 is LNHDA and CDR2 SQIVND (reference sequence). The CDR3 sequence is CASSRGSGSEADTQYF. CDR3 nucleotides: TGTGCCAGTAGTCGAGGGAGCGGAAGTGAGGCAGATACGCAGTATTTT.

J is TRBJ1-2 and V is TRBV29-1; 8 bases map to TRBD1. The CDR3 totals 14 residues. Germline loops: CDR1 SQVTM, CDR2 ANQGSEA. Trimming at V came to 2 bases and at J to 2 bases, leaving 4 bases not matched to a gene. CDR3 region: CSVEWRQGNYGYTF. CDR3 in DNA: TGCAGCGTTGAATGGAGACAGGGGAACTATGGCTACACCTTC.